These T cell receptor beta chains were read from a single sample in a study of blood T cell repertoires in COVID-19. The protocol was immunoSEQ multiplex PCR, while the TCRdb copy is restricted to in-frame clones and leaves out a portion. The sample has some 35,000 clones, 83% seen once. Material: peripheral blood. Receptor source: a man aged 50-59 years with acute or convalescent COVID-19. Both conserved end residues are part of each CDR3. The D gene is left open where the match is weak. Expanded clones are given a class, and other clones once, few, many or no size at all.

abundance	v_gene	j_gene	d_gene	CDR3aa	CDR3nt
.	TRBV18	TRBJ2-2	TRBD1	CASSPWTGDTGELFF	TGTGCCAGCTCACCTTGGACAGGGGATACCGGGGAGCTGTTTTTT
.	TRBV12-3/TRBV12-4	TRBJ1-4	TRBD1	CASSHEDRAKLFF	TGTGCCAGCAGCCACGAGGACAGGGCAAAACTGTTTTTT
.	TRBV5-1	TRBJ1-2	TRBD1	CASNPDRGDGYTF	TGCGCCAGCAACCCGGACAGGGGTGATGGCTACACCTTC
.	TRBV28	TRBJ2-7	.	CASSLGSGGGREQYF	TGTGCCAGCAGTTTGGGGTCGGGAGGGGGCAGAGAGCAGTACTTC
.	TRBV7-9	TRBJ2-1	.	CASSAGFDEQFF	TGTGCCAGCAGCGCCGGGTTCGATGAGCAGTTCTTC
.	TRBV5-1	TRBJ1-2	.	CASSSDGIYGYTF	TGCGCCAGCAGCTCGGACGGGATCTATGGCTACACCTTC
few	TRBV12-5	TRBJ2-1	TRBD2	CASGLNERGVIYNEQFF	TGTGCTAGTGGTTTGAACGAGCGGGGGGTGATCTACAATGAGCAGTTCTTC
.	TRBV25-1	TRBJ2-3	.	CASSEISDFTDTQYF	TGTGCCAGCAGTGAAATATCGGACTTCACAGATACGCAGTATTTT
.	TRBV14	TRBJ2-1	.	CASSQAGWLRSYNEQFF	TGTGCCAGCAGCCAGGCGGGATGGCTAAGGTCCTACAATGAGCAGTTCTTC
few	TRBV5-1	TRBJ2-7	TRBD1	CASSKGTGRNYEQYF	TGCGCCAGCAGCAAGGGGACAGGAAGAAACTACGAGCAGTACTTC
.	TRBV7-9	TRBJ2-7	.	CASSPSYEQYF	TGTGCCAGCAGCCCGTCCTACGAGCAGTACTTC
.	TRBV5-4	TRBJ1-2	TRBD1	CASSFRGSNYGYTF	TGTGCCAGCAGCTTCAGGGGGAGTAACTATGGCTACACCTTC
.	TRBV9	TRBJ1-2	.	CASSGPPGVRWANYGYTF	TGTGCCAGCAGCGGACCCCCAGGGGTAAGGTGGGCTAACTATGGCTACACCTTC
.	TRBV27	TRBJ1-4	TRBD1	CASSLQGVNEKLFF	TGTGCCAGCAGTTTACAGGGGGTGAATGAAAAACTGTTTTTT
.	TRBV5-4	TRBJ2-7	TRBD2	CASSYRLADNPNEQYF	TGTGCCAGCAGCTACCGACTAGCGGATAATCCTAACGAGCAGTACTTC
.	TRBV28	TRBJ2-5	.	CASTGLKETQYF	TGTGCCAGCACCGGACTTAAAGAGACCCAGTACTTC
.	TRBV9	TRBJ2-3	TRBD2	CASSFSGSPADTQYF	TGTGCCAGCAGCTTTAGCGGGAGCCCGGCAGATACGCAGTATTTT
once	TRBV3-1/TRBV3-2	TRBJ1-2	TRBD1	CASSQATGGTPNYGYTF	TGTGCCAGCAGTCAAGCAACAGGGGGCACTCCTAACTATGGCTACACCTTC